This TCR beta chain appears in the sequencing data of a study of T cells in Graves' hyperthyroidism and ophthalmopathy. J was trimmed by 6 bases and V by 4 bases; bases with no gene match: 7. The germline CDR1 and CDR2 sequences are SQVTM and ANQGSEA. The CDR3 spans 14 residues. Using RNA transcripts as the source, TCR beta CDR3 regions were amplified. The HTBI set primed first-round TCR CDR3 RT-PCR. TCRdb re-called the multiplex PCR reads with MiXCR, one entry per CDR3 protein. Here the sample spans roughly 400,000 distinct CDR3 sequences, 25% being singletons. The rearrangement links TRBV29-1 to TRBJ1-2, with 11 positions matching TRBD1. The receptor was isolated from a middle-aged man with Graves' hyperthyroidism. The sample taken for sequencing was blood. CDR3 sequence reads: CSVAGQGAWDGYTF. CDR3 DNA: TGCAGCGTTGCTGGACAGGGGGCTTGGGATGGCTACACCTTC. Based on the CDR3 plus reference TRBV29-1 and TRBJ1-2, the full variable domain is SAVISQKPSRDICQRGTSLTIQCQVDSQVTMMFWYRQQPGQSLTLIATANQGSEATYESGFVIDKFPISRPNLTFSTLTVSNMSPEDSSIYLCSVAGQGAWDGYTFGSGTRLTVV.